The 31 T cell receptor beta chains below come from one sample, sequenced in a study of cytomegalovirus exposure and HLA in healthy donors (TCRdb year 2017). Libraries were made using the immunoSEQ multiplex PCR assay. A mixture of 60 forward primers for TCR Vbeta segments and 13 reverse primers for TCR Jbeta segments was used in the multiplex PCR. Here the immuneACCESS table is served through TCRdb, limited to in-frame sequences with V and J called. Missing clones are a known gap in these copies; in checked studies unresolved V genes cover under half, and the rest lacks a known reason. The sample includes 60,000 to 65,000 clones, with 75% observed a single time. Roughly a quarter of the sample is in the top ten clones. The sequencing sample was made of PBMCs. The receptors originated from a woman aged 40 to 50 in good health and CMV-seropositive.

The chain employs TRBV7-2 and TRBJ2-7; 7 bases match TRBD1. Germline CDR1 is SGHTA and CDR2 is FQGNSA. CDR3 length equals 14 residues. V shed 1 base, J shed 3 bases, and the junction held 3 bases outside the gene matches. The CDR3: CASSLDAGGYEQYF. CDR3 DNA: TGTGCCAGCAGCTTAGACGCAGGGGGCTACGAGCAGTACTTC.

The chain has TRBV7-2 and TRBJ1-2; 7 nucleotides match TRBD1. Germline CDR1 reads SGHTA; CDR2 reads FQGNSA. The CDR3 is 14 residues long. The V and J ends lost 6 bases and 5 bases, in that order; junction bases with no gene match: 9. In DNA form, the CDR3 reads TGTGCCAGCAGAGAGGGGACAGACCTGTATGGCTACACCTTC. This sequence encodes CASREGTDLYGYTF.

J is TRBJ1-1 and V is TRBV25-1; D call uncertain. The CDR3 length is 14 residues. The V gene lost 2 bases and the J gene lost 4 bases, with 11 bases spanning the gap. Germline V gene data show CDR1 as MGHDK and CDR2 as SYGVNS. The CDR3 spells CASSEMLGSTEAFF. The CDR3 nucleotides read TGTGCCAGCAGTGAAATGTTGGGGAGCACTGAAGCTTTCTTT.

This chain connects TRBV4-1 to TRBJ2-1; tentatively, D is TRBD1 (6 bases). This CDR3 comprises 15 residues. Trimming cost V 6 bases and J 2 bases, with 14 bases left between them. Germline V gene sequence: CDR1 MGHRA, CDR2 YSYEKL. This chain's CDR3 is CASRVDSATYNEQFF. CDR3 bases: TGCGCCAGCAGGGTGGACAGTGCAACCTACAATGAGCAGTTCTTC.

The genes are TRBV10-3 and TRBJ2-7; 7 nucleotides line up with TRBD1. The trim removed 2 bases at V and 5 bases at J, leaving 9 bases unmatched. The CDR3 covers 15 residues. Germline CDR1 reads ENHRY; CDR2 reads SYGVKD. The CDR3 region has the DNA TGTGCCATCAGTGAGCGGGCTGGGACAGATGACGAGCAGTACTTC. Translated: CAISERAGTDDEQYF.

This clone was recorded a few times. The gene calls are TRBV4-1 and TRBJ2-1; 8 bases match TRBD2. The CDR3 is 16 amino acids. Germline V gene lookup returns CDR1 MGHRA and CDR2 YSYEKL. V lost 3 bases to trimming and J lost 2 bases; unmatched junction nucleotides: 6. CDR3 loop: CASSQIPGLAYNEQFF. The CDR3, as DNA: TGCGCCAGCAGCCAGATCCCGGGACTAGCCTACAATGAGCAGTTCTTC.

The chain uses TRBV28 and TRBJ1-5, with a weak D call TRBD1 (6 bases). The CDR3 covers 15 residues. Trimming shortened V by 6 bases and J by 5 bases, and 17 bases separated the two germline ends. Looked up from germline, CDR1 is MDHEN and CDR2 is SYDVKM. The CDR3 loop is CASSLLHRDDQPQHF. In DNA, the CDR3 is TGTGCCAGCAGCCTCCTTCACAGGGACGATCAGCCCCAGCATTTT.

The J gene is TRBJ2-5, the V gene TRBV14, with 9 bases that match TRBD1. The DNA end lines up better with TRBJ2-7; the J call may be wrong. The V gene's germline CDR1 is SGHDN and CDR2 FVKESK. This CDR3 contains 16 residues. The CDR3 DNA reads TGTGCCAGCAGTCCTAAACGAGGACAGGGGTTGTTCGAGCAGTACTTC. Protein product: CASSPKRGQGLFEQYF.

V and J are TRBV7-9 and TRBJ1-4; 9 bases align to TRBD1. Germline V gives CDR1 SEHNR, CDR2 FQNEAQ (reference sequence). The V gene end was trimmed by 5 bases and the J gene end by 7 bases; junction bases not matched to a gene: 11. The CDR3 runs 16 residues. In DNA form, the CDR3 reads TGTGCCAGCAGCCAAGGCCACAGGGGGCGTTTTGAAAAACTGTTTTTT. Its translation is CASSQGHRGRFEKLFF.

A single count supports this clone. J is TRBJ1-1 and V is TRBV13, with D possibly being TRBD1 (5 bases). Trimming shortened V by 3 bases and J by 8 bases, and 7 bases separated the two germline ends. The V gene's germline CDR1 is PRHDT and CDR2 FYEKMQ (reference sequence). This CDR3 contains 11 residues. CDR3 coding DNA: TGTGCCAGCAGCTTTGGGGCAGAAGCTTTCTTT. Protein sequence: CASSFGAEAFF.

The V gene is TRBV6-1, the J gene TRBJ2-7; 7 bases match TRBD2. This CDR3 spans 14 amino acids. The germline CDR1 and CDR2 sequences are MNHNS and SASEGT. J gave up 4 bases and V 5 bases, and 8 bases lay outside the gene matches. The CDR3 DNA reads as TGTGCCAGCAGTCAAAGCGGGGCCCCTTACGAGCAGTACTTC. Protein product: CASSQSGAPYEQYF.

The chain combines TRBV6-5 with TRBJ2-5, with D possibly TRBD2 on 6 matching bases. Germline CDR1 MNHEY, CDR2 SVGAGI. V was cut by 5 bases and J by 6 bases, with 16 bases left in between. There are 14 residues in the CDR3. This CDR3 reads CASSPIRGFKTQYF. As DNA, the CDR3 is TGTGCCAGCAGTCCGATTCGGGGGTTTAAGACCCAGTACTTC.

This chain uses TRBV2 with TRBJ1-6; D might be TRBD1 (5 bases). Germline CDR1 SNHLY, CDR2 FYNNEI. The ends were cut back, 6 bases at V and 4 bases at J, with 10 bases in the middle. The CDR3 consists of 14 residues. Here the CDR3 DNA reads TGTGCCAGCAGGGTCGGGACTTATAATTCACCCCTCCACTTT. The encoded protein is CASRVGTYNSPLHF. Supplemented by reference TRBV2 and TRBJ1-6, the full variable domain reads EPEVTQTPSHQVTQMGQEVILRCVPISNHLYFYWYRQILGQKVEFLVSFYNNEISEKSEIFDDQFSVERPDGSNFTLKIRSTKLEDSAMYFCASRVGTYNSPLHFGNGTRLTVT.

Here the CDR3 reads CASPPLPTGNTEAFF. DNA of the CDR3: TGTGCCAGCCCACCCCTCCCAACGGGGAACACTGAAGCTTTCTTT. The genes are TRBV6-1 and TRBJ1-1; D is unresolved. The germline CDR1 and CDR2 sequences are MNHNS and SASEGT. V was clipped by 8 bases and J by 1 base, with 17 bases between them. This CDR3 has 15 residues.

CDR3 coding DNA: TGTGCCAGTAGTATTGGGCGGGGGGGCACAGATACGCAGTATTTT. Translating it yields CASSIGRGGTDTQYF. The chain carries TRBV19 and TRBJ2-3, with 8 nucleotides matching TRBD2. CDR1 LNHDA and CDR2 SQIVND come from the germline V gene (reference sequence). The junction had 3 bases not matched to a gene; V was cut back by 3 bases and J by 1 base. This CDR3 spans 15 amino acids.

The J gene is TRBJ1-5, the V gene TRBV2; the D gene is possibly TRBD1 (5 bases). The CDR3 consists of 15 residues. With 7 bases removed from V and 5 bases from J, the gap between germline ends came to 18 bases. The germline V gene encodes CDR1 SNHLY and CDR2 FYNNEI. The CDR3 reads CASKPGHRGDQPQHF. Written as DNA, the CDR3 is TGTGCCAGCAAGCCCGGACATCGTGGAGATCAGCCCCAGCATTTT.

This clone has more than one count but fewer than ten. The V call is TRBV7-9, the J call TRBJ1-1; D remains ambiguous. The CDR3 is 12 amino acids. V lost 6 bases and J lost 9, with 14 bases in between. Germline assignment: CDR1 SEHNR and CDR2 FQNEAQ (reference sequence). CDR3 sequence: CASREDESKAFF. DNA of the CDR3: TGTGCCAGCAGGGAGGACGAGAGCAAAGCTTTCTTT.

This chain links TRBV15 with TRBJ2-7, with D perhaps matching TRBD2 (6 bases). V was clipped by 0 bases and J by 7 bases, with 13 bases between them. This CDR3 spans 14 amino acids. Germline-derived CDR1 and CDR2 are LNHNV and YYDKDF (reference sequence). CDR3 region: CATSRDAGSGEQYF. The CDR3 nucleotides are TGTGCCACCAGCAGAGATGCGGGGTCAGGTGAGCAGTACTTC.

This clone occurred a few times. V gene TRBV6-5 combines with J gene TRBJ1-2; the match to TRBD1 covers 10 bases. From germline, CDR1 is MNHEY and CDR2 SVGAGI. V lost 6 bases and J lost 8; bases outside the gene matches: 9. This CDR3 is 14 amino acids long. CDR3 in DNA: TGTGCCAGCAGGACGACAGGGGGCGCCGTGGGCTACACCTTC. Amino acid sequence: CASRTTGGAVGYTF.

On this clone: In the same sample, other DNA sequences code for this CDR3. The gene calls are TRBV20-1 and TRBJ2-7, with D possibly being TRBD2 (6 bases). Germline V gives CDR1 DFQATT, CDR2 SNEGSKA (reference sequence). With 5 bases removed from V and 5 bases from J, the gap between germline ends came to 10 bases. This CDR3 is built from 11 residues. The CDR3 sequence: CSAGSGHEQYF. The CDR3 bases are TGCAGTGCTGGTAGCGGACACGAGCAGTACTTC.

DNA for the CDR3: TGTGCCAGCAGCGCCCGGGACAGGGACTCCGCAGAGGAAAAACTGTTTTTT. Translated, it gives CASSARDRDSAEEKLFF. The rearrangement links TRBV7-9 to TRBJ1-4; 9 nucleotides line up with TRBD1. CDR3 length: 17 amino acids. CDR1 is SEHNR, CDR2 FQNEAQ, per germline (reference sequence). Unmatched junction bases numbered 15, after V lost 5 bases and J lost 8 bases.

The chain uses TRBV13 and TRBJ1-1, with 10 bases identical to TRBD1. Germline V lookup: CDR1 PRHDT, CDR2 FYEKMQ (reference sequence). V lost 4 bases to trimming and J lost 10 bases; unmatched junction nucleotides: 15. This CDR3 has 16 residues. CDR3 DNA: TGTGCCAGCAGCTACGACCGGGACAGGGGACCTGATGGAGCTTTCTTT. This encodes CASSYDRDRGPDGAFF.

This clone has a handful of counts. The chain combines TRBV19 with TRBJ1-1; 9 nucleotides match TRBD1. Germline lookup yields CDR1 LNHDA and CDR2 SQIVND (reference sequence). V trimming: 9 bases; J trimming: 3 bases; junction bases outside the gene matches: 8. The CDR3 loop spans 14 amino acids. CDR3 in DNA: TGTGCCAGCAGGATCCGGGACAGGGACACTGAAGCTTTCTTT. As protein: CASRIRDRDTEAFF.

The CDR3 here is CASSISTRGTEAFF. The CDR3 coding sequence is TGTGCCAGTAGTATAAGTACCCGGGGGACTGAAGCTTTCTTT. This chain uses TRBV19 with TRBJ1-1, with D possibly matching TRBD1 (5 bases). The germline V gene has CDR1 LNHDA and CDR2 SQIVND (reference sequence). The germline V and J ends were trimmed by 2 bases and 5 bases, with 12 bases remaining between them. CDR3 length equals 14 residues.

V is TRBV14 and J is TRBJ2-3, with 11 bases aligning to TRBD2. In germline, CDR1 is SGHDN, CDR2 FVKESK. With 4 bases clipped from V and 3 bases from J, the junction kept 9 bases outside the gene matches. The CDR3 consists of 17 residues. Here the CDR3 DNA reads TGTGCCAGCAGCCGTTCACTAGCGGGGGCTGGGACAGATACGCAGTATTTT. This gives the protein CASSRSLAGAGTDTQYF.

The rearrangement joins TRBV5-6 to TRBJ1-3; D is unclear. The V end lost 0 bases, the J end lost 2 bases, and 6 bases lay between the germline ends. CDR1 SGHDT and CDR2 YYEEEE come from the germline V gene. This CDR3 is built from 14 residues. The CDR3 bases are TGTGCCAGCAGCTTGGATGTCACTGGAAACACCATATATTTT. Its translation: CASSLDVTGNTIYF.

The chain carries TRBV29-1 and TRBJ1-4; D remains ambiguous. The CDR3 loop spans 10 amino acids. Per germline, CDR1 SQVTM and CDR2 ANQGSEA. V dropped 1 base and J dropped 13 bases, with 7 bases sitting between them. The CDR3 DNA follows: TGCAGCGTTGAAGCGGGAACACTGTTTTTT. Amino acid sequence: CSVEAGTLFF.

The CDR3 protein is CASSLGQGYNSPLHF. In nucleotides, the CDR3 is TGTGCCAGCAGTTTGGGACAGGGCTATAATTCACCCCTCCACTTT. This sequence joins TRBV27 and TRBJ1-6; 9 bases match TRBD1. J gave up 3 bases and V 3 bases, and 0 bases lay outside the gene matches. In germline, CDR1 is MNHEY, CDR2 SMNVEV (reference sequence). The length of the CDR3 is 15 residues.

This clone was found a few times. The V call is TRBV14, the J call TRBJ2-7; D uncertain. The V end lost 4 bases, the J end lost 3 bases, and 19 bases lay between the germline ends. The CDR3 totals 16 residues. The germline gives CDR1 SGHDN, CDR2 FVKESK. The DNA of the CDR3 is TGTGCCAGCAGCCTCGCGACCGTCAGAGGAATCTACGAGCAGTACTTC. As protein: CASSLATVRGIYEQYF.

The rearrangement uses TRBV19 and TRBJ2-7; D perhaps matches TRBD2 (6 bases). Trimming took 3 bases from V and 1 from J, leaving 13 bases between them. The length of the CDR3 is 15 residues. Looked up from germline, CDR1 is LNHDA and CDR2 is SQIVND (reference sequence). The CDR3 region is CASSIRDSPSYEQYF. CDR3 in DNA: TGTGCCAGTAGTATCCGGGACTCTCCGTCCTACGAGCAGTACTTC.

The chain has TRBV5-1 and TRBJ2-5, with 10 bases fitting TRBD2. The DNA end is a closer match to TRBJ2-7, so the J assignment may be wrong. The CDR3 runs to 15 residues. Germline assignment: CDR1 SGHRS and CDR2 YFSETQ. CDR3 nucleotides: TGCGCCAGCAGCCCCGTTAGCGGGGGGCCCCACGAGCAGTACTTC. It codes for CASSPVSGGPHEQYF.